This entry is about one T cell receptor (beta chain). What it recognizes is unknown. One junction end disagrees with the germline gene, perhaps due to a read error. The source of the sample is a study of a mutant IDH1 vaccine in newly diagnosed glioma. Time point given: week 11, during vaccination. Vaccination used 300 ug of mutant IDH1 20-mer peptide per dose, with topical imiquimod. Libraries were prepared by immunoSEQ multiplex PCR; TCRdb keeps only in-frame clonotypes and omits some of them. The data show tens of thousands of clones, about 70% seen once. Here the sequenced sample was peripheral blood mononuclear cells (PBMCs), taken from a glioma patient whose treatment included an IDH1 peptide vaccine. The clonotype was recovered from a man between 18 and 35 years old with glioma. Some clones in this sample may be carry-over from other donors' samples.

This CDR3 reads CASSGQTRGNF. In DNA, the CDR3 is TGTGCCAGCAGTGGCCAGACTAGGGGAAACTTC. The chain combines TRBV2 with TRBJ2-5, with a tentative D call TRBD2 (6 bases). The germline gives CDR1 SNHLY, CDR2 FYNNEI. The CDR3 is 11 amino acids.